The T cell receptor (beta chain) described here comes from a study of T cells expressing NK-cell markers. Findings and caveats of the study: In a handful of donors, dominant clonotypes made up about 25-60.1% of CD3+CD56-NKG2C+ cells.

For TCR beta, cDNA was produced by 5'RACE template switching with UMIs. Reprocessing the 5' RACE reads, TCRdb reports a single entry for every CDR3 protein and omits DNA. The sample holds some 600,000 distinct CDR3 sequences. This CDR3 is 13 amino acids long. A remark on this clonotype: Its antigen is unknown.

This TCR derives from a man aged 18 to 30 in good health. V usage is TRBV12-3 or TRBV12-4 and J usage is TRBJ1-2; TCRdb calls TRBD1, which cannot be checked without DNA. Sequencing was carried out using blood T cells: a sorted CD56 or NKG2C T cell subset, CD4+ or CD8+ T cells, or bulk PBMC T cells (not recorded which). The CDR3 spells CASSDGTDYGYTF.